These 6 T cell receptor beta chains were sequenced from one sample in a study of OX40 agonist ivuxolimab in advanced cancers. The table came from immunoSEQ multiplex PCR; TCRdb's copy has only in-frame clones and leaves some out. The sample includes around 68,000 clones, around nine tenths of them seen just once. The sample consisted of CD4+ or CD8+ T cells sorted from blood, taken in a trial of the OX40 agonist ivuxolimab. The origin of the receptors is an adult with an advanced solid tumor such as melanoma, head and neck, liver or kidney cancer.

This clone was found once. V is TRBV5-1 and J is TRBJ2-5; 11 nucleotides match TRBD1. CDR3 length: 16 amino acids. The ends lost 3 bases at V and 5 bases at J; junction bases unmatched: 9. The germline V gene encodes CDR1 SGHRS and CDR2 YFSETQ. CDR3 bases: TGCGCCAGCAGCTGGGGCCGGACAGGGGGCTTTGAGACCCAGTACTTC. As protein: CASSWGRTGGFETQYF.

Here the CDR3 reads CASSPISGFSGNTIYF. CDR3 bases: TGTGCCAGCAGTCCCATATCCGGGTTCTCTGGAAACACCATATATTTT. This rearrangement joins TRBV27 to TRBJ1-3; D not certain. V lost 5 bases to trimming and J lost 0 bases, with 14 bases between them. The CDR3 extends over 16 amino acids. CDR1 is MNHEY and CDR2 is SMNVEV in the germline V gene (reference sequence).

The gene calls are TRBV4-1 and TRBJ2-7, with 9 bases lining up with TRBD2. The CDR3 covers 16 residues. V gave up 2 bases and J gave up 7 bases; unmatched junction bases: 12. CDR1 and CDR2 (germline): MGHRA, YSYEKL. The CDR3 bases are TGCGCCAGCAGCCAACATGGACCAGCGGGGGGCCGGGAGCAGTACTTC. Protein product: CASSQHGPAGGREQYF.

The chain has TRBV9 and TRBJ2-1, with D maybe TRBD1 (5 bases). The V end was cut by 0 bases, the J end by 5 bases, with 9 bases between. The CDR3 consists of 14 residues. Germline V lookup: CDR1 SGDLS, CDR2 YYNGEE. In DNA, the CDR3 is TGTGCCAGCAGCGTAGCTACAGGCAACAATGAGCAGTTCTTC. This gives the protein CASSVATGNNEQFF. Based on the CDR3 plus reference TRBV9 and TRBJ2-1, the full variable domain is DSGVTQTPKHLITATGQRVTLRCSPRSGDLSVYWYQQSLDQGLQFLIQYYNGEERAKGNILERFSAQQFPDLHSELNLSSLELGDSALYFCASSVATGNNEQFFGPGTRLTVL.

This chain links TRBV6-5 with TRBJ1-4; tentatively, D is TRBD1 (5 bases). V lost 2 bases and J 7 bases, leaving 11 bases between the germline ends. The CDR3 spans 14 residues. Per the germline V gene, CDR1 is MNHEY and CDR2 is SVGAGI. CDR3 loop: CASSYGGRGEKLFF. Here the CDR3 DNA reads TGTGCCAGCAGTTACGGTGGAAGGGGTGAAAAACTGTTTTTT.

The chain uses TRBV18 and TRBJ2-2; TRBD2 might be the D (5 bases). The CDR3 runs to 15 residues. The V gene's germline CDR1 is KGHSH and CDR2 LQKENI. The germline V and J ends were trimmed by 2 bases and 4 bases, with 11 bases remaining between them. The CDR3 DNA is TGTGCCAGCTCACCATGGATGGAGGCCACCGGGGAGCTGTTTTTT. Amino acid sequence: CASSPWMEATGELFF.